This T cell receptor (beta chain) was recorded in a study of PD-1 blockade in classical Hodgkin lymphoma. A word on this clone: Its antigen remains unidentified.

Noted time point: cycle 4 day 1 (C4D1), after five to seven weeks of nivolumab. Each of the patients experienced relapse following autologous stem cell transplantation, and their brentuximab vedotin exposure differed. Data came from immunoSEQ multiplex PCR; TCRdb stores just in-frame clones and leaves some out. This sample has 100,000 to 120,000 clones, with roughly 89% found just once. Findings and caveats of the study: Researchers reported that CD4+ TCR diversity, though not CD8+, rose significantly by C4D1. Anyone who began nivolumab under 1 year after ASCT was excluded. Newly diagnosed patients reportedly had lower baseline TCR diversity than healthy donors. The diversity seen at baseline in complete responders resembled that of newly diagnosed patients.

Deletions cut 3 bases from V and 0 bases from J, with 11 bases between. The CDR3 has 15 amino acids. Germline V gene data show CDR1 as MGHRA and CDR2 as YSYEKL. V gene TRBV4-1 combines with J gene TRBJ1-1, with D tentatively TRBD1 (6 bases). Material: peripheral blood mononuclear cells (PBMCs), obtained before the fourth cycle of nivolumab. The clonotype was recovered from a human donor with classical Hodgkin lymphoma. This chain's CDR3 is CASSHPDRLNTEAFF. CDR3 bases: TGCGCCAGCAGCCACCCTGACAGGCTGAACACTGAAGCTTTCTTT.